The next 5 T cell receptor beta chains were all read from a single sample in a study of shared clonotypes between healthy human individuals. The protocol was immunoSEQ multiplex PCR, while the TCRdb copy is restricted to in-frame clones and leaves out a portion. The sample shows around 640,000 clones, approximately 96% of them seen only once. Naive CD8 cells lacked CD45RO, underwent positive selection for CCR7 and left out terminally differentiated effector memory CD45RA+ cells. The source material was naive CD8+ T cells sorted from blood. The receptors shown here come from a woman aged 25-40 years in good health.

Comment on this clone: This specimen includes other DNA sequences encoding the same CDR3. The V and J genes are TRBV7-9 and TRBJ2-1, with unresolved D. V was cut by 1 base and J by 9 bases, with 7 bases left in between. Germline values: CDR1 SEHNR, CDR2 FQNEAQ (reference sequence). This CDR3 has 12 residues. The DNA for the CDR3 is TGTGCCAGCAGCTTAGGGGGTGGTGAGCAGTTCTTC. Its translation is CASSLGGGEQFF. The full variable domain, with the rest looked up from reference TRBV7-9 and TRBJ2-1, is DTGVSQNPRHKITKRGQNVTFRCDPISEHNRLYWYRQTLGQGPEFLTYFQNEAQLEKSRLLSDRFSAERPKGSFSTLEIQRTEQGDSAMYLCASSLGGGEQFFGPGTRLTVL.

The V gene is TRBV5-4, the J gene TRBJ2-1; D is unclear. V was shortened by 2 bases and J by 4 bases, with 10 bases between the two germline ends. CDR3 length equals 14 residues. The V gene's germline CDR1 is SGHNT and CDR2 YYREEE (reference sequence). CDR3 in DNA: TGTGCCAGCAGCTTTGAGGATCTATACAATGAGCAGTTCTTC. This sequence encodes CASSFEDLYNEQFF.

CDR3 residues: CASSPERGTSGAYEQYF. The CDR3 DNA sequence: TGTGCCAGCTCACCGGAGCGGGGGACATCGGGGGCCTACGAGCAGTACTTC. This rearrangement joins TRBV18 to TRBJ2-7, with TRBD2 identical over 8 bases. The CDR3 consists of 17 residues. Germline trimming cut 3 bases from V and 2 bases from J; bases unmatched to any gene: 12. CDR1 and CDR2 from the germline V gene are KGHSH and LQKENI.

As regards this clone: This CDR3 is also generated by other DNA sequences in the sample. The CDR3: CASSVGPGNTEAFF. CDR3 bases: TGTGCCAGCAGCGTTGGGCCCGGGAACACTGAAGCTTTCTTT. The chain recombines TRBV9 with TRBJ1-1; D is unclear. CDR1 is SGDLS, CDR2 YYNGEE, per germline. This CDR3 is built from 14 residues. The germline V and J ends were trimmed by 2 bases and 1 base, with 9 bases remaining between them.

The gene calls are TRBV6-1 and TRBJ2-1, with 8 bases aligning to TRBD2. Germline V lookup: CDR1 MNHNS, CDR2 SASEGT. The CDR3 sequence is 16 residues long. The V segment lost 4 bases and the J segment 6 bases; nucleotides outside the gene matches: 11. In DNA, the CDR3 is TGTGCCAGCAGTGGCACAAGCGGGAGTTATCTCAATGAGCAGTTCTTC. This codes for CASSGTSGSYLNEQFF.